These 20 T cell receptor beta chains share one sample of origin, sequenced in a study of T cells in Graves' hyperthyroidism and ophthalmopathy (dated by TCRdb to the late 2010s). Libraries were prepared through multiplex PCR. The run used an Illumina HiSeq 2000. The TCR beta CDR3 regions were amplified from RNA transcripts. The TCR CDR3 was subjected to a first round of RT-PCR using the HTBI primer set and the Qiagen OneStep RT-PCR kit. The public reads were quality trimmed at Q25 with fastp and then assembled into clones with MiXCR by TCRdb, keeping productive beta chains. Rows with one shared CDR3 protein collapse into an entry with the most common genes and DNA. The table for this sample lists fewer than 350,000 distinct CDR3 sequences; approximately 19% of them were counted only once. Together, the top ten hold 35% to 40% of the sample. The sequenced sample was blood. The receptors were sampled from a man aged 50-60 years with Graves' ophthalmopathy.

This clonotype was seen repeatedly, ten times or more. The rearrangement joins TRBV11-2 to TRBJ2-3; the match to TRBD1 covers 7 bases. CDR3 length equals 17 residues. Trimming at V came to 5 bases and at J to 0 bases, leaving 11 bases not matched to a gene. The germline CDR1 and CDR2 sequences are SGHAT and FQNNGV. The CDR3 nucleotides are TGTGCCAGCAGCCGCCGGACAGGCTCTGGTAGCACAGATACGCAGTATTTT. It specifies CASSRRTGSGSTDTQYF.

The chain couples TRBV29-1 to TRBJ2-5; no clear D gene. V lost 2 bases to trimming and J lost 2 bases, with 9 bases between them. Germline lookup yields CDR1 SQVTM and CDR2 ANQGSEA. The CDR3 runs 13 residues. Here the CDR3 reads CSVESTFQETQYF. CDR3 nucleotides: TGCAGCGTTGAATCGACTTTTCAAGAGACCCAGTACTTC.

The table lists this clonotype with many counts. The chain couples TRBV20-1 to TRBJ2-7; 13 nucleotides agree with TRBD2. Per the germline V gene, CDR1 is DFQATT and CDR2 is SNEGSKA (reference sequence). Trimming took 7 bases from V and 6 from J; bases not matched to a gene: 9. This CDR3 is 14 amino acids long. The CDR3 loop is CSGIGTSGIGEQYF. CDR3 DNA: TGCAGTGGGATTGGGACTAGCGGGATAGGCGAGCAGTACTTC.

This clonotype was counted many times. The chain recombines TRBV3-1 with TRBJ2-3; 9 bases are a match to TRBD2. The CDR3 extends over 16 amino acids. V trimming: 0 bases; J trimming: 9 bases; junction bases outside the gene matches: 10. Germline CDR1 LGHDT, CDR2 YNNKEL (reference sequence). DNA of the CDR3: TGTGCCAGCAGCCAAGATGCAGCGGGAGGTAGGAGGACGCAGTATTTT. Its protein is CASSQDAAGGRRTQYF.

This clonotype has more than one count but fewer than ten. V is TRBV10-3 and J is TRBJ1-2; no clear D gene. The CDR3 extends over 12 amino acids. V lost 10 bases and J lost 3, with 12 bases in between. Germline loops: CDR1 ENHRY, CDR2 SYGVKD. The CDR3 loop is CATAKADYGYTF. Here the CDR3 DNA reads TGTGCCACCGCGAAGGCTGACTATGGCTACACCTTC.

This clonotype has just a few counts. The genes are TRBV4-1 and TRBJ2-7, with 9 nucleotides matching TRBD1. This CDR3 region has 14 residues. Germline CDR1 and CDR2: MGHRA and YSYEKL. Trimming at V came to 3 bases and at J to 3 bases, leaving 3 bases not matched to a gene. DNA for the CDR3: TGCGCCAGCAGCCAGAGACAGGGGGGCTACGAGCAGTACTTC. Amino acid sequence: CASSQRQGGYEQYF.

V is TRBV20-1 and J is TRBJ2-7; no clear D. Germline V gene data show CDR1 as DFQATT and CDR2 as SNEGSKA (reference sequence). V was pared by 8 bases and J by 0 bases, with 14 bases between. The CDR3 loop spans 13 amino acids. CDR3 nucleotide sequence: TGCAGTTCCCTGGGCAGGAGCTCCTACGAGCAGTACTTC. It codes for CSSLGRSSYEQYF.

This clonotype was picked up many times. The chain is built from TRBV10-3 and TRBJ2-7, with 7 nucleotides matching TRBD1. V shed 7 bases, J shed 2 bases, and the junction held 8 bases outside the gene matches. Germline CDR1 ENHRY, CDR2 SYGVKD. The CDR3 length is 14 residues. The CDR3 here is CAITDTGTAYEQYF. CDR3 bases: TGTGCCATCACTGATACCGGGACAGCCTACGAGCAGTACTTC.

This chain uses TRBV11-2 with TRBJ2-2, with 9 bases lining up with TRBD1. J lost 1 base, V lost 0 bases, and 3 bases had no gene match. Germline CDR1 SGHAT, CDR2 FQNNGV. The CDR3 has 17 residues. The CDR3 protein is CASSLEDRGRNTGELFF. The CDR3 nucleotides are TGTGCCAGCAGCTTAGAGGACAGGGGTCGGAACACCGGGGAGCTGTTTTTT.

The table lists this clonotype with many counts. This chain uses TRBV28 with TRBJ2-7, with 8 bases that match TRBD2. Germline trimming cut 9 bases from V and 3 bases from J; bases unmatched to any gene: 13. The CDR3 totals 15 residues. Germline V CDR1 and CDR2: MDHEN, SYDVKM. The CDR3 DNA follows: TGTGCCAGTAGCTCCAGCGGGAGCGTAATCTACGAGCAGTACTTC. Its protein product is CASSSSGSVIYEQYF.

This clonotype was seen more than once but under ten times. The V gene is TRBV27, the J gene TRBJ1-2, with D tentatively TRBD1 (5 bases). This CDR3 has 13 residues. Germline values: CDR1 MNHEY, CDR2 SMNVEV (reference sequence). Trimming left V 5 bases short and J 5 bases short, with 12 bases between. This CDR3 reads CASSINTGYGYTF. CDR3 coding DNA: TGTGCCAGCAGTATTAATACAGGTTATGGCTACACCTTC.

Turning to this clonotype: A much larger clone lies a single base off, so this may be a read error. The chain links TRBV30 to TRBJ1-5, with 7 bases identical to TRBD1. The CDR3 length is 12 residues. Germline lookup yields CDR1 GTSNPN and CDR2 SVGIG (reference sequence). Trimming removed 6 bases from V and 4 bases from J; junction bases left unmatched: 3. CDR3 amino acids: CACKQGNQPQHF. In nucleotides, the CDR3 is TGTGCCTGTAAACAGGGGAATCAGCCCCAGCATTTT.

The sample holds many counts of this clonotype. This sequence joins TRBV2 and TRBJ2-7; 9 bases agree with TRBD2. Per the germline V gene, CDR1 is SNHLY and CDR2 is FYNNEI. The CDR3 totals 14 residues. V trimming: 6 bases; J trimming: 2 bases; junction bases outside the gene matches: 5. The CDR3 sequence is CASRVAGAPYEQYF. For the CDR3, the DNA is TGTGCCAGCAGGGTAGCGGGAGCCCCCTACGAGCAGTACTTC. Based on the CDR3 plus reference TRBV2 and TRBJ2-7, the full variable domain is EPEVTQTPSHQVTQMGQEVILRCVPISNHLYFYWYRQILGQKVEFLVSFYNNEISEKSEIFDDQFSVERPDGSNFTLKIRSTKLEDSAMYFCASRVAGAPYEQYFGPGTRLTVT.

This clonotype was detected many times. The chain links TRBV20-1 to TRBJ2-7; D is perhaps TRBD2 (6 bases). This CDR3 contains 14 residues. Germline-derived CDR1 and CDR2 are DFQATT and SNEGSKA (reference sequence). Trimming cost V 6 bases and J 5 bases, with 20 bases left between them. CDR3 residues: CSAQVPTSFNEQYF. CDR3 nucleotides: TGCAGTGCCCAGGTCCCGACTAGTTTTAACGAGCAGTACTTC.

This clonotype was seen at least ten times. V and J are TRBV3-1 and TRBJ2-7; no clear D gene. Germline lookup yields CDR1 LGHDT and CDR2 YNNKEL (reference sequence). This CDR3 spans 15 amino acids. Between the trimmed V and J ends, which lost 2 bases and 0 bases, there was a span of 11 bases. For the CDR3, the DNA is TGTGCCAGCAGCCAACATCCGAAGGACTCCTACGAGCAGTACTTC. Its translation is CASSQHPKDSYEQYF.

The chain is built from TRBV30 and TRBJ1-2, with 7 bases that match TRBD1. This CDR3 contains 15 residues. V trimming: 5 bases; J trimming: 5 bases; junction bases outside the gene matches: 14. Germline-derived CDR1 and CDR2 are GTSNPN and SVGIG (reference sequence). CDR3 in DNA: TGTGCCTGGTGGGCGCCACTGACAGGGCTGTATGGCTACACCTTC. Translation: CAWWAPLTGLYGYTF.

V gene TRBV7-8 combines with J gene TRBJ1-2, with D possibly being TRBD1 (5 bases). V lost 1 base, J lost 3 bases, and 9 bases lay in between. The CDR3 length is 14 residues. Germline CDR1 SGHVS, CDR2 FQNEAQ. CDR3 region: CASSLGTRDYGYTF. CDR3 in DNA: TGTGCCAGCAGCTTAGGGACAAGAGACTATGGCTACACCTTC.

The chain is built from TRBV24-1 and TRBJ1-1; TRBD1 aligns across 7 bases. J was trimmed by 6 bases and V by 8 bases; bases with no gene match: 8. Per germline, CDR1 KGHDR and CDR2 SFDVKD. The CDR3 covers 13 residues. The CDR3 sequence is CATKGAAGSEAFF. In DNA, the CDR3 is TGTGCCACCAAGGGGGCCGCGGGCTCTGAAGCTTTCTTT.

This clonotype was counted a few times. The rearrangement joins TRBV25-1 to TRBJ2-7; 9 bases match TRBD1. J lost 6 bases, V lost 4 bases, and 13 bases had no gene match. The CDR3 totals 16 residues. The germline gives CDR1 MGHDK, CDR2 SYGVNS. The CDR3 sequence: CASSVMGQGGLGEQYF. For the CDR3, the DNA is TGTGCCAGCAGTGTGATGGGACAGGGAGGGTTGGGCGAGCAGTACTTC.

This clonotype appeared many times. V is TRBV20-1 and J is TRBJ2-1, with D hard to call. Trimming took 4 bases from V and 6 from J, leaving 4 bases between them. This CDR3 region has 10 residues. The germline CDR1 and CDR2 sequences are DFQATT and SNEGSKA (reference sequence). CDR3 in DNA: TGCAGTGCTAAGGTCAATGAGCAGTTCTTC. It specifies CSAKVNEQFF.